Below are 25 T cell receptor beta chains sequenced from a single sample in a study of blood T cell repertoires in COVID-19. Generated by immunoSEQ multiplex PCR, the TCRdb table keeps only in-frame clones and is missing some. The sample lists under 200,000 clones, 75% to 90% seen once, with about 3.7% in the top ten. Sample: PBMCs or T cells enriched from blood (not recorded which). These receptor sequences come from a woman aged 60-75 years who had recovered from COVID-19.

This chain uses TRBV19 with TRBJ2-1; D call uncertain. The germline V gene has CDR1 LNHDA and CDR2 SQIVND (reference sequence). Trimming stripped 3 bases from V and 6 bases from J, with 12 bases between. This CDR3 contains 14 residues. CDR3 in DNA: TGTGCCAGTAGTATGGTCGTGGCTAGCAATGAGCAGTTCTTC. This encodes CASSMVVASNEQFF.

V usage is TRBV5-1 and J usage is TRBJ1-2; 12 positions agree with TRBD1. The CDR3 runs to 17 residues. Trimming cost V 0 bases and J 8 bases; bases outside gene matches: 11. The germline V gene has CDR1 SGHRS and CDR2 YFSETQ. The CDR3 sequence is CASSLGHAGQGAWGYTF. DNA for the CDR3: TGCGCCAGCAGCTTGGGCCACGCGGGACAGGGGGCGTGGGGCTACACCTTC.

V and J are TRBV12-3 or TRBV12-4 and TRBJ1-2; tentatively, D is TRBD1 (5 bases). The CDR3 is made up of 13 amino acids. Trimming cost V 3 bases and J 8 bases, with 13 bases left between them. In nucleotides, the CDR3 is TGTGCCAGCAGTTTCGGGGGGGGAGAGGGCTACACCTTC. Its protein product is CASSFGGGEGYTF.

This clone was counted ten times or more. V gene TRBV19 combines with J gene TRBJ1-5; D not resolved. Trimming took off 3 bases at V and 4 bases at J, with 7 bases between the two ends. Germline V CDR1 and CDR2: LNHDA, SQIVND (reference sequence). The CDR3 has 13 amino acids. The CDR3 here is CASSIQMNQPQHF. The CDR3 DNA reads TGTGCCAGTAGTATCCAGATGAATCAGCCCCAGCATTTT.

Of note for this clone: The same CDR3 is also encoded by other DNA sequences in this sample. The rearrangement links TRBV18 to TRBJ2-1, with D tentatively TRBD2 (6 bases). The CDR3 sequence is 14 residues long. CDR1 is KGHSH and CDR2 is LQKENI in the germline V gene. Trimming took off 3 bases at V and 6 bases at J, with 12 bases between the two ends. The CDR3 nucleotides are TGTGCCAGCTCACCGCAGACGGGACTCAATGAGCAGTTCTTC. Protein product: CASSPQTGLNEQFF.

This clone showed up just a few times. The CDR3, as DNA: TGCGCCAGCAGCTTGGATCCGGGGGAAACTGAAGCTTTCTTT. Residues: CASSLDPGETEAFF. The J gene is TRBJ1-1, the V gene TRBV5-1, with D possibly matching TRBD1 (5 bases). Germline values: CDR1 SGHRS, CDR2 YFSETQ. The CDR3 sequence is 14 residues long. V lost 0 bases and J lost 5, with 11 bases in between.

The chain joins TRBV3-1 (or the pseudogene TRBV3-2) to TRBJ1-4; a possible D gene is TRBD1 (5 bases). CDR3 size: 15 residues. Germline CDR1 is LGHDT and CDR2 is YNNKEL (reference sequence). Deletions cut 5 bases from V and 3 bases from J, with 13 bases between. The CDR3 protein is CASSYRTSANEKLFF. Here the CDR3 DNA reads TGTGCCAGCAGCTACAGGACGTCCGCTAATGAAAAACTGTTTTTT.

The chain links TRBV6-5 to TRBJ1-1; D remains unclear. Germline loops: CDR1 MNHEY, CDR2 SVGAGI. The CDR3 length is 12 residues. V was clipped by 4 bases and J by 8 bases, with 11 bases between them. The DNA of the CDR3 is TGTGCCAGCAGTTTCGAGGGCCGCGAAGCTTTCTTT. This translates into CASSFEGREAFF.

This chain uses TRBV9 with TRBJ2-7; D gene unclear. V shed 4 bases and J shed 0 bases, with 11 bases lying between them. From germline, CDR1 is SGDLS and CDR2 YYNGEE. CDR3 length: 14 amino acids. The DNA for the CDR3 is TGTGCCAGCAGCCCCCCGGTAGCCTCCTACGAGCAGTACTTC. Its translation is CASSPPVASYEQYF. Full variable domain (rest looked up from reference TRBV9 and TRBJ2-7): DSGVTQTPKHLITATGQRVTLRCSPRSGDLSVYWYQQSLDQGLQFLIQYYNGEERAKGNILERFSAQQFPDLHSELNLSSLELGDSALYFCASSPPVASYEQYFGPGTRLTVT.

V and J are TRBV27 and TRBJ2-5, with 10 bases that match TRBD2. The CDR3 contains 15 residues. Losses at the gene ends were 7 bases for V and 0 bases for J; bases not matched to a gene: 5. Germline-derived CDR1 and CDR2 are MNHEY and SMNVEV (reference sequence). CDR3 protein: CASKQAGGNQETQYF. CDR3 sequence (DNA): TGTGCCAGCAAACAAGCGGGGGGGAACCAAGAGACCCAGTACTTC.

This clone was recorded once. This chain uses TRBV10-1 with TRBJ1-5; weak D call: TRBD1 (5 bases). V was pared by 2 bases and J by 4 bases, with 9 bases between. CDR3 length equals 14 residues. Germline V lookup: CDR1 WNHNN, CDR2 SYGVQD (reference sequence). The CDR3 DNA reads as TGCGCCAGCAGTGAGCCGGCAGGGAATCAGCCCCAGCATTTT. This translates into CASSEPAGNQPQHF.

This clone was observed a few times. In DNA, the CDR3 is TGTGCCAGCAGCGCGACAGGGAACTATGGCTACACCTTC. Translation gives CASSATGNYGYTF. The V gene is TRBV5-6, the J gene TRBJ1-2; TRBD1 matches 7 bases. Trimming took 4 bases from V and 2 from J; bases not matched to a gene: 2. The CDR3 runs to 13 residues. Germline values: CDR1 SGHDT, CDR2 YYEEEE.

The chain is built from TRBV12-5 and TRBJ2-2; 11 nucleotides match TRBD2. CDR3 size: 17 residues. Germline V lookup: CDR1 LGHNT, CDR2 FRNRAP. J was trimmed by 4 bases and V by 7 bases; bases with no gene match: 11. CDR3: CASAQLRLAGITGELFF. CDR3 nucleotide sequence: TGTGCTAGTGCTCAGTTAAGACTAGCGGGGATCACCGGGGAGCTGTTTTTT.

The count of this clone is one. The chain employs TRBV6-4 and TRBJ1-2, with D unresolved. CDR3 length: 15 amino acids. V lost 6 bases to trimming and J lost 2 bases, with 16 bases between them. The germline V gene has CDR1 MRHNA and CDR2 SNTAGT. This CDR3 is CASSLTTAPNYGYTF. CDR3 bases: TGTGCCAGCAGCCTGACAACTGCGCCAAACTATGGCTACACCTTC.

This chain joins TRBV5-6 and TRBJ2-5; D call uncertain. CDR1 is SGHDT, CDR2 YYEEEE, per germline. The CDR3 runs to 12 residues. Trimming removed 1 base at V and 6 bases at J, with 7 bases between. CDR3 protein: CASSLPVQTQYF. Written as DNA, the CDR3 is TGTGCCAGCAGCTTGCCAGTTCAGACCCAGTACTTC.

This clone was observed a handful of times. The chain combines TRBV2 with TRBJ2-2, with no clear D. In germline, CDR1 is SNHLY, CDR2 FYNNEI. Trimming pared 4 bases from V and 4 bases from J, leaving 10 bases between. CDR3 length: 14 residues. The DNA of the CDR3 is TGTGCCAGCAGTGCCGGGTTGAGCACCGGGGAGCTGTTTTTT. Protein sequence: CASSAGLSTGELFF.

A remark on this clone: Other DNA sequences in the same sample also yield this CDR3. The chain couples TRBV29-1 to TRBJ1-1, with D unclear. This CDR3 region has 10 residues. Germline CDR1 SQVTM, CDR2 ANQGSEA. Trimming shortened V by 4 bases and J by 4 bases, and 4 bases separated the two germline ends. The CDR3 DNA follows: TGCAGCGTTGTATCCACTGAAGCTTTCTTT. Translated: CSVVSTEAFF.

The chain links TRBV19 to TRBJ2-2, with TRBD2 matching 12 bases. Germline V gene data show CDR1 as LNHDA and CDR2 as SQIVND (reference sequence). The V gene end was trimmed by 7 bases and the J gene end by 1 base; junction bases not matched to a gene: 13. The CDR3 is made up of 19 amino acids. CDR3 nucleotide sequence: TGTGCCAGTACGCGACCAGTAGGACTAGCGGGGATGAACACCGGGGAGCTGTTTTTT. Its protein is CASTRPVGLAGMNTGELFF.

The rearrangement joins TRBV6-5 to TRBJ1-2; D is perhaps TRBD1 (6 bases). V was pared by 2 bases and J by 0 bases, with 10 bases between. CDR3 length: 15 amino acids. CDR1 and CDR2 (germline): MNHEY, SVGAGI. The CDR3 bases are TGTGCCAGCAGTTACAGAGGGGGAGCTAACTATGGCTACACCTTC. Translating it yields CASSYRGGANYGYTF.

The chain links TRBV6-5 to TRBJ1-6, with a tentative D call TRBD1 (5 bases). The CDR3 has 15 amino acids. With 6 bases removed from V and 6 bases from J, the gap between germline ends came to 15 bases. CDR1 and CDR2 (germline): MNHEY, SVGAGI. The CDR3 loop reads CASRAPGLSNSPLHF. In nucleotides, the CDR3 is TGTGCCAGCAGGGCCCCGGGACTAAGTAATTCACCCCTCCACTTT.

The genes are TRBV11-1 and TRBJ2-3; 7 bases are a match to TRBD2. J lost 2 bases, V lost 10 bases, and 6 bases had no gene match. CDR3 length: 13 residues. Per the germline V gene, CDR1 is SGHAT and CDR2 is FQDESV (reference sequence). CDR3: CATTGLSTDTQYF. The CDR3 DNA reads TGTGCCACCACGGGACTATCCACAGATACGCAGTATTTT.

V is TRBV6-5 and J is TRBJ2-1; 8 bases map to TRBD1. Germline V lookup: CDR1 MNHEY, CDR2 SVGAGI. Trimming cost V 5 bases and J 5 bases; bases outside gene matches: 8. This CDR3 is built from 15 residues. CDR3 DNA sequence: TGTGCCAGCAGTAAACGGACAGGGAATGACAATGAGCAGTTCTTC. It codes for CASSKRTGNDNEQFF.

This chain uses TRBV3-1 (or the pseudogene TRBV3-2) with TRBJ2-7; 10 bases map to TRBD2. Germline loops: CDR1 LGHDT, CDR2 YNNKEL (reference sequence). Trimming removed 6 bases from V and 4 bases from J; junction bases left unmatched: 3. The CDR3 runs 13 residues. CDR3 in amino acids: CASRQRGGYEQYF. CDR3 in DNA: TGTGCCAGCAGACAGCGGGGGGGGTACGAGCAGTACTTC.

A single count supports this clone. The rearrangement joins TRBV27 to TRBJ2-1; D remains unclear. CDR1 MNHEY and CDR2 SMNVEV come from the germline V gene (reference sequence). V was trimmed by 5 bases and J by 9 bases, leaving 14 bases between them. The CDR3 covers 13 residues. The CDR3 DNA is TGTGCCAGCAGTCTAATCTCTCGAGTTGAGCAGTTCTTC. Protein product: CASSLISRVEQFF.

The chain uses TRBV6-5 and TRBJ2-6; the D is unclear. Germline CDR1 MNHEY, CDR2 SVGAGI. With 2 bases removed from V and 4 bases from J, the gap between germline ends came to 9 bases. The CDR3 is made up of 15 amino acids. CDR3 protein: CASSYSPRGANVLTF. The CDR3 DNA follows: TGTGCCAGCAGTTACAGCCCCCGAGGGGCCAACGTCCTGACTTTC.